This T cell receptor beta chain was documented in a study of metastatic and nonmetastatic thyroid tumors. Trimming stripped 4 bases from V and 5 bases from J, with 8 bases between. The CDR3 runs 11 residues. The germline gives CDR1 DFQATT, CDR2 SNEGSKA (reference sequence). TCRdb ran MiXCR on the PCR reads. The sample has just over 8,000 clones, around 23% seen once. No patient received treatment before thyroid surgery. This chain joins TRBV20-1 and TRBJ2-5; no reliable D call. The material sequenced was tumor tissue. This receptor was taken from a female donor with papillary thyroid cancer or a benign thyroid nodule (not recorded which). Some clones in this sample may be carry-over from other donors' samples. The CDR3 bases are TGCAGTGCTAAGGGTCGGGAGACCCAGTACTTC. As protein: CSAKGRETQYF.